This is a list of T cell receptor beta chains from one sample in a study of neoadjuvant nivolumab and ipilimumab in lung cancer. Clones were read by immunoSEQ multiplex PCR, and TCRdb kept only the in-frame ones, dropping some. This table holds about 2,200 clones, about 80% found once. The input for sequencing was adjacent normal lung tissue, taken after neoadjuvant nivolumab, alone or with ipilimumab, at or shortly before surgery. The receptors shown here come from an adult with non-small cell lung cancer. Both conserved end residues are part of each CDR3. D genes are given only for firm matches. The size entry is marked missing in some rows and otherwise reads once, few, many or a size class.

j_call,clone_size,d_call,v_call,cdr3_nt,cdr3_aa
TRBJ2-2,NA,NA,TRBV29-1,TGCAGCGTTGTTTCAGGGGCCGCCGGGGAGCTGTTTTTT,CSVVSGAAGELFF
TRBJ2-7,NA,TRBD1,TRBV11-2,TGTGCCAGCAGCTTCCGGACAGGGGGCTCCTACGAGCAGTACTTC,CASSFRTGGSYEQYF
TRBJ2-3,NA,TRBD1,TRBV14,TGTGCCAGCAGCCCCCTGGACAGGCGACCTTCGAGGGCGCAGTATTTT,CASSPLDRRPSRAQYF
TRBJ1-5,NA,NA,TRBV19,TGTGCCAGTAGTATAAACGGCAATCAGCCCCAGCATTTT,CASSINGNQPQHF
TRBJ2-7,NA,NA,TRBV2,TGTGCCAGCAGTGACAGGCGGACCTTTTCCTACGAGCAGTACTTC,CASSDRRTFSYEQYF
TRBJ2-7,NA,TRBD2,TRBV5-8,TGTGCCAGCAGCTTTAAAGCGGGAAAAACCTACGAGCAGTACTTC,CASSFKAGKTYEQYF
TRBJ2-7,NA,NA,TRBV28,TGTGCCAGCAGACCGGACTTGCGTGACTACGAGCAGTACTTC,CASRPDLRDYEQYF
TRBJ2-2,NA,TRBD1,TRBV5-4,TGTGCCAGCAGCCCTGACAGGGGAATGTCCGGGGAGCTGTTTTTT,CASSPDRGMSGELFF
TRBJ2-1,NA,NA,TRBV5-1,TGCGCCAGCAGCTTGGAGGGCCAGCCGGAGCTTGGGAATGAGCAGTTCTTC,CASSLEGQPELGNEQFF
TRBJ1-2,NA,TRBD1,TRBV10-3,TGTGCCATCAGTGCCGGGACAGAAAGCAACTATGGCTACACCTTC,CAISAGTESNYGYTF
TRBJ2-7,NA,NA,TRBV7-3,TGTGCCAGCAGCTTAACCTCCGGGACTGGTGTTTACGAGCAGTACTTC,CASSLTSGTGVYEQYF
TRBJ2-3,NA,NA,TRBV30,TGTGCCTGGAGTGACCCGAAAATAGCGGCTAGCACAGATACGCAGTATTTT,CAWSDPKIAASTDTQYF
TRBJ2-3,NA,NA,TRBV7-6,TGTGCCAGCAGCTCCACAGATACGCAGTATTTT,CASSSTDTQYF
TRBJ2-7,NA,TRBD1,TRBV30,TGTGCCTGGAACGCTGAGGGGGCGCGCGAGCAGTACTTC,CAWNAEGAREQYF
TRBJ1-5,NA,TRBD1,TRBV7-9,TGTGCCAGCAGCTTACCGGGACAGGGACAGCCCCAGCATTTT,CASSLPGQGQPQHF
TRBJ2-7,once,NA,TRBV7-2,TGTGCCAGCAGCTCCCCGGGACGGACCTCCTACGAGCAGTACTTC,CASSSPGRTSYEQYF
TRBJ1-2,NA,NA,TRBV2,TGTGCCAGCAGTGAAGCGGGAAGAGGTGATGGCTACACCTTC,CASSEAGRGDGYTF
TRBJ1-1,NA,TRBD1,TRBV14,TGTGCCAGCAGCAAGGGGACAGGTAGAGGAACTGAAGCTTTCTTT,CASSKGTGRGTEAFF
TRBJ1-1,NA,NA,TRBV2,TGTGCCAGCAGCAGATCCCTTAGGAACACTGAAGCTTTCTTT,CASSRSLRNTEAFF
TRBJ1-4,NA,NA,TRBV18,TGTGCCAGCTCACCAGGGTTTCGCGAAAAACTGTTTTTT,CASSPGFREKLFF
TRBJ2-3,NA,TRBD2,TRBV7-6,TGTGCCAGCAGCGGCGGGGGGTACCAAGGGCCCACTGCCGGTACGCAGTATTTT,CASSGGGYQGPTAGTQYF
TRBJ2-1,NA,NA,TRBV25-1,TGTGCCAGCAGCTCTAGCCCTGAGCAGTTCTTC,CASSSSPEQFF
TRBJ1-1,NA,NA,TRBV9,TGTGCCAGCAGCGAGACTTCGAACACTGAAGCTTTCTTT,CASSETSNTEAFF
TRBJ2-3,NA,TRBD1,TRBV5-4,TGTGCCAGCAGCCCGACAGGGGACGCTAGCACAGATACGCAGTATTTT,CASSPTGDASTDTQYF
TRBJ2-2,NA,NA,TRBV2,TGTGCCAGCAGTGTCACGAACACCGGGGAGCTGTTTTTT,CASSVTNTGELFF
TRBJ2-3,NA,NA,TRBV2,TGTGCCAGCAGTGACCAGAGACTAGGGACAGATACGCAGTATTTT,CASSDQRLGTDTQYF
TRBJ2-3,once,NA,TRBV19,TGTGCCAGTAGTCAGTCGGGACACCGCACAGATACGCAGTATTTT,CASSQSGHRTDTQYF
TRBJ2-1,NA,NA,TRBV19,TGTGCCAGTAGAACGCCGGGAGCTAAGAATGAGCAGTTCTTC,CASRTPGAKNEQFF
TRBJ1-1,NA,NA,TRBV7-3,TGTGCCAGCAACACTGACACAATTGAAGCTTTCTTT,CASNTDTIEAFF
TRBJ1-5,NA,NA,TRBV6-6,TGTGCCAGCAGGAGGGGGGACGCGTATACCAATCAGCCCCAGCATTTT,CASRRGDAYTNQPQHF
TRBJ2-7,NA,TRBD2,TRBV18,TGTGCCAGCTCACTGCTGGACGGGAGGGCCAACGAGCAGTACTTC,CASSLLDGRANEQYF
TRBJ1-4,NA,TRBD1,TRBV19,TGTGCCAGTAGTATCGTTCGACAGGGAGGGGAAAAACTGTTTTTT,CASSIVRQGGEKLFF
TRBJ1-4,NA,NA,TRBV6-1,TGTGCCAGCAGTGATTTTGGTAATGAAAAACTGTTTTTT,CASSDFGNEKLFF
TRBJ2-7,NA,TRBD1,TRBV28,TGTGCCAGCAGGCAAGGTGGGACAGGGTCCTACGAGCAGTACTTC,CASRQGGTGSYEQYF
TRBJ1-3,NA,NA,TRBV6-6,TGTGCCAGCACCACTCCCTCTGGAAACACCATATATTTT,CASTTPSGNTIYF
TRBJ2-7,few,NA,TRBV13,TGTGCCAGCAGCCTTCGGACAGTCTACGAGCAGTACTTC,CASSLRTVYEQYF
TRBJ2-3,NA,NA,TRBV9,TGTGCCAGCAGCGACCCCCTGAAGGCGAGCACAGATACGCAGTATTTT,CASSDPLKASTDTQYF
TRBJ1-4,NA,TRBD1,TRBV11-2,TGTGCCAGCAGCTGGACAGGGGAGGAAAAACTGTTTTTT,CASSWTGEEKLFF
TRBJ2-7,once,NA,TRBV5-6,TGTGCCAGCAGCAGGATAGGGAGAGGCTACGAGCAGTACTTC,CASSRIGRGYEQYF
TRBJ2-1,NA,TRBD2,TRBV10-3,TGTGCCATCAGTGAAGGCCCAACTAGCGGCATGTACAATGAGCAGTTCTTC,CAISEGPTSGMYNEQFF
TRBJ1-3,few,NA,TRBV7-2,TGTGCCAGCAGACACCGGCCCACGGCCTCTGGAAACACCATATATTTT,CASRHRPTASGNTIYF
TRBJ2-7,NA,NA,TRBV11-2,TGTGCCAGCAGCTTAGCAAGTTATCGCGAGCAGTACTTC,CASSLASYREQYF
TRBJ2-1,few,TRBD1,TRBV29-1,TGCAGCGTTGGCCTGGCGGTGACAGGGTCCTACAATGAGCAGTTCTTC,CSVGLAVTGSYNEQFF
TRBJ2-7,few,TRBD2,TRBV27,TGTGCCAGCAGTTTATCGATCACTAGCGTACCCTACGAGCAGTACTTC,CASSLSITSVPYEQYF
TRBJ1-2,NA,NA,TRBV7-2,TGTGCCAGCAGCCCCAATGTTGGCTACACCTTC,CASSPNVGYTF
TRBJ1-5,NA,NA,TRBV29-1,TGCAGCGTTGAAGAAACGAGGGGGCAGCCCCAGCATTTT,CSVEETRGQPQHF
TRBJ2-5,NA,TRBD2,TRBV11-3,TGTGCCAGCAGCTCCACTAGCGGGAGTTTTGAGACCCAGTACTTC,CASSSTSGSFETQYF
TRBJ2-3,NA,TRBD2,TRBV9,TGTGCCAGCAGTCTCACCGGGACTAGCGGAGATACGCAGTATTTT,CASSLTGTSGDTQYF
TRBJ2-7,once,TRBD1,TRBV6-5,TGTGCCAGCAGTTCGGGACAGGGGAGGTACGAGCAGTACTTC,CASSSGQGRYEQYF
TRBJ2-5,once,NA,TRBV7-9,TGTGCCAGCAGCCGAGGGGAGGCGAAGACCCAGTACTTC,CASSRGEAKTQYF
TRBJ2-7,NA,NA,TRBV29-1,TGCAGCGTTCGTCCCGAGGACATAAATGGCGAGCAGTACTTC,CSVRPEDINGEQYF
TRBJ2-1,NA,TRBD2,TRBV5-6,TGTGCCAGCAGCCAAACAACTAGCGGGAGGGTTGATGAGCAGTTCTTC,CASSQTTSGRVDEQFF
TRBJ1-4,NA,NA,TRBV5-1,TGCGCCAGCAGCCCCGGGAGCCTAAGGGGTGAAAAACTGTTTTTT,CASSPGSLRGEKLFF
TRBJ2-7,NA,NA,TRBV18,TGTGCCAGCTCACTTTCTGGTGACGAGCAGTACTTC,CASSLSGDEQYF
TRBJ2-7,NA,TRBD1,TRBV7-9,TGTGCCAGCAGCCCGTTAACCGGGACAGATCGTTACGAGCAGTACTTC,CASSPLTGTDRYEQYF
TRBJ1-2,once,NA,TRBV30,TGTGCCTGGAGTGTACAAATGGGCAGAGTTTTCGGAGGCTACACCTTC,CAWSVQMGRVFGGYTF